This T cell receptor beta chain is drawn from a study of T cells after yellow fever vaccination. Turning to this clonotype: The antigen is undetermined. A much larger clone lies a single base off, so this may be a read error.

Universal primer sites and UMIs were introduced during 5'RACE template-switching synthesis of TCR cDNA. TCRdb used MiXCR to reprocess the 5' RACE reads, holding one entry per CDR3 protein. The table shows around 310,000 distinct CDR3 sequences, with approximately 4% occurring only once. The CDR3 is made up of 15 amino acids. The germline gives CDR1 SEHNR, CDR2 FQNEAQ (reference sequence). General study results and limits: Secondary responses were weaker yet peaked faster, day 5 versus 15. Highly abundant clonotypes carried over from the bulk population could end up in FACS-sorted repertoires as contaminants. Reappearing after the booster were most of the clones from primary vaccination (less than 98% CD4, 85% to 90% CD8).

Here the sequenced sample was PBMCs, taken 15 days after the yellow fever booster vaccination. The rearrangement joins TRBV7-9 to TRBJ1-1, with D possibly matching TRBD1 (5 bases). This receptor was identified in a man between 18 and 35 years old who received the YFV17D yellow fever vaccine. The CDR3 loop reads CASSFEGFMNSEAFF. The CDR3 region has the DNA TGTGCCAGCAGCTTCGAGGGGTTCATGAACTCTGAAGCTTTCTTT.